This paragraph reports one TCR beta chain. Researchers ran the PCR with 60 Vbeta and 13 Jbeta primers. Profiled with immunoSEQ multiplex PCR; TCRdb holds only in-frame clones, not every one. The sample yields over 250,000 clones, approximately 90% seen once. This record belongs to a study of cytomegalovirus exposure and HLA in healthy donors. The CDR3 contains 17 residues. CDR1 ENHRY and CDR2 SYGVKD come from the germline V gene. V trimming: 4 bases; J trimming: 4 bases; junction bases outside the gene matches: 11. Sequenced sample: PBMCs. The chain carries TRBV10-3 and TRBJ2-1, with TRBD2 identical over 9 bases. This TCR was recovered from a man aged 35 to 55 in good health and CMV-seropositive. Here the CDR3 reads CAISAGAGGLGYNEQFF. In DNA, the CDR3 is TGTGCCATCAGTGCCGGTGCGGGGGGGTTGGGGTACAATGAGCAGTTCTTC.